The following is a T cell receptor (beta chain) sequence with its context. What it binds is not known. The entry originates in a study of cytomegalovirus exposure and HLA in healthy donors. As for the study in general: Falling in the Caucasian-associated ancestry cluster were 65% to 90% of about 400 genotyped donors.

Losses at the gene ends were 6 bases for V and 5 bases for J; bases not matched to a gene: 13. The V gene's germline CDR1 is MDHEN and CDR2 SYDVKM. The CDR3 totals 15 residues. The PCR employed 60 Vbeta primers together with 13 Jbeta primers. This table comes from immunoSEQ multiplex PCR, and its TCRdb copy is limited to in-frame clones, with some not included. The table lists about 150,000 clones, approximately 80% of them singletons. Study-wide findings and caveats: Follow-up analysis seemed to connect common viral pathogens with several of the most significant clusters identified. What a later analysis reportedly showed was that an Asian-associated ancestry cluster had fewer N-insertions than the approximately 700-donor mean.

Sequenced material: PBMCs. The TCR comes from a man in his forties in good health and CMV-seronegative. The gene calls are TRBV28 and TRBJ2-7, with 7 positions matching TRBD1. This CDR3 reads CASSPLTGSLNEQYF. For the CDR3, the DNA is TGTGCCAGCAGCCCGCTGACAGGGTCGTTGAACGAGCAGTACTTC. Complete variable domain (other parts from reference TRBV28 and TRBJ2-7): DVKVTQSSRYLVKRTGEKVFLECVQDMDHENMFWYRQDPGLGLRLIYFSYDVKMKEKGDIPEGYSVSREKKERFSLILESASTNQTSMYLCASSPLTGSLNEQYFGPGTRLTVT.